This entry is about one TCR beta chain. The specificity of this receptor is unknown. No base qualities exist here, and no much larger clone lies one base off it. This sample was taken from a study of memory CD4+ T cells and cytomegalovirus serostatus (dated by TCRdb to between 2018 and 2021). Background for the entire study: A total of roughly 35 healthy Belgian adults, of whom 9 were CMV seropositive and 24 were CMV seronegative, were included in the cohort. The study sequenced CD4+ memory TCRbeta repertoires of a Belgian cohort with known cytomegalovirus serostatus to replicate a published TCR-based CMV serostatus classifier. What the research found in general, with its limitations: Among the roughly 160 previously reported CMV-associated TCRbeta sequences, approximately 70 showed up in the CD4+ memory repertoires, with each one found in between one and five individuals. Unlike the original study, which covered naive and memory CD4+ and CD8+ populations, the Belgian study sequenced only CD4+CD45RO+ memory cells. The results were interpreted as suggesting that the CMV-associated TCR signature is largely present in the CD4+ memory repertoire. For CMV serostatus prediction, a median bootstrapped AUC of approximately 0.95 was reached with the original framework, and a median bootstrapped AUC of about 0.91 was reached with a US-trained random forest. On the Belgian cohort, the classifier based on the original framework reached a median bootstrapped AUC of roughly 0.96, with a 95% CI of 0.76-1.00.

V loses 3 bases of germline sequence and J loses 2 bases, and the interval between the two ends is 11 bases. Counted from cysteine to phenylalanine, this CDR3 has 15 amino acids. The only DNA kept is the CDR3, 45 bases in frame from the first base. For CDR1 and CDR2, the germline V gene lists KGHSH and LQKENI. A FACSAria II was used to sort memory CD4+ T cells, defined as single viable CD3+CD4+CD8-CD45RO+ cells. CMV serostatus was determined with a Roche Elecsys assay detecting serum IgG against CMV pp150, pp28, p38 and p52. Following thawing, total CD4+ T cells were enriched through positive selection using CD4 magnetic microbeads. The samples came from a separate study whose specific focus was interrogating the CD4+ T cell memory repertoire. Peripheral blood mononuclear cells were isolated and cryopreserved according to standard operating procedures, and serum was stored at -80 degrees C. Staining used CD3-PerCP (BW264/56), CD4-APC (RPA-T4), CD45RO-PE (UCHT1) and CD8-Pacific Orange (3B5) antibodies, with Sytox blue excluding non-viable cells.

The Quick-DNA Microprep Kit was used to extract genomic DNA from the sorted cells. Amplification of TCRbeta DNA was done with the immunoSEQ hsTCRbeta kit, following the protocol from the manufacturer. TCRbeta libraries were sequenced on an Illumina MiSeq instrument. Concerning the study's data processing: Once out-of-frame sequences had been removed, approximately 2,000,000 distinct TCRbeta sequences were left, which works out to an average of roughly 67,000 per individual. Each individual was scored using the number of roughly 150 previously reported CMV-associated TCRbeta sequences that the individual carried and the total number of productive distinct TCRbeta sequences. A beta-binomial model was reimplemented in Python, and scikit-learn random forests with default parameters were trained on US cohort data. Classifier performance on the Belgian cohort was summarized as median AUC with percentile confidence intervals calculated over 10,000 bootstrap iterations. TCRdb's version of the immuneACCESS table is confined to in-frame rearrangements and falls short of the full clone set. An unresolved V gene accounts for under half of the shortfall where checked; the remainder is of unknown origin. V, J and clone size derive from that table, while D and trimming were established from the DNA sequence. This sample holds 50,000 to 55,000 clones; around 78% were observed only once. Together, the top ten hold approximately 0.71% of the sample.

The sequence links TRBV18 to TRBJ2-1; no D gene call is confident. This receptor was taken from an adult in good health and CMV-seronegative. Sequenced: memory CD4+ T cells from blood. The nucleotide sequence is TGTGCCAGCTCACCTATAGGGCGCCCCTACAATGAGCAGTTCTTC. Translated, it gives CASSPIGRPYNEQFF.